These T cell receptor beta chains were read from a single sample in a study of blood T cell repertoires in COVID-19. Measured with immunoSEQ multiplex PCR; TCRdb has only the in-frame clones, and not every one. The sample lists around 230,000 clones, 84% seen once, with about 2.3% in the top ten. Sequences were obtained from peripheral blood. These receptors came from a man aged 35-49 years who had recovered from COVID-19. Each CDR3 is given with its conserved first and last residue. The order of the fields is CDR3 DNA, CDR3 protein, D gene, clone size, V gene, J gene. The D gene is left open where the match is weak. Clone sizes are given selectively: once, few, many, or a class where the clone is expanded.

TGTGCCAGCAGCTTGAGGGGGCAGGGAGAGACCCAGTACTTC	CASSLRGQGETQYF	TRBD1	.	TRBV7-8	TRBJ2-5
TGCGCCAGCAGCCCCCCCTCTAGCGGGAGTCTGTCCGGGGAGCTGTTTTTT	CASSPPSSGSLSGELFF	TRBD2	few	TRBV5-1	TRBJ2-2
TGTGCCAGCAGCCCACTCCAAGGCCGCGGAAGAAGCAATGAGCAGTTCTTC	CASSPLQGRGRSNEQFF	.	.	TRBV6-2/TRBV6-3	TRBJ2-1
TGTGCCAGCTCTCTACAGGGGGGTGGCACTGAAGCTTTCTTT	CASSLQGGGTEAFF	TRBD1	.	TRBV18	TRBJ1-1
TGTGCCAGCAGCGCCCGTTACGCGGGAGGCAATGAGCAGTTCTTC	CASSARYAGGNEQFF	TRBD2	once	TRBV9	TRBJ2-1
TGCGCCAGCAGCCAGCAGGGTCACGAGCAGTACTTC	CASSQQGHEQYF	.	once	TRBV5-1	TRBJ2-7
TGTGCCAGCAGTCCCCGGTGGAACACTGAAGCTTTCTTT	CASSPRWNTEAFF	.	.	TRBV6-5	TRBJ1-1
TGCGCCAGCAGCTTGGGGGCACAACAAGAGACCCAGTACTTC	CASSLGAQQETQYF	.	.	TRBV5-1	TRBJ2-5
TGTGCCAGCAGCCATGCCCGGAGGGGACGGTATAACTATGGCTACACCTTC	CASSHARRGRYNYGYTF	.	.	TRBV14	TRBJ1-2
TGCAGCGTTGCCGCCGGCCGGGACAGGGGAAAGTGGGATACGCAGTATTTT	CSVAAGRDRGKWDTQYF	TRBD1	.	TRBV29-1	TRBJ2-3